These 17 T cell receptor beta chains share one sample of origin, sequenced in a study of blood T cell repertoires in COVID-19. Sequencing used immunoSEQ multiplex PCR; TCRdb keeps in-frame clones, though not all of them. The sample has around 130,000 clones, roughly 86% seen once; the top ten hold roughly 18%. Sequencing input: peripheral blood. The receptors were sampled from a woman aged 45-59 years who had recovered from COVID-19.

This clone appeared once. J is TRBJ2-3 and V is TRBV6-5; TRBD2 matches at 10 bases. With 11 bases clipped from V and 1 base from J, the junction kept 3 bases outside the gene matches. Germline-derived CDR1 and CDR2 are MNHEY and SVGAGI. The CDR3 consists of 13 residues. Here the CDR3 DNA reads TGTGCCGTGAGCGGGGGGGGCACAGATACGCAGTATTTT. This sequence encodes CAVSGGGTDTQYF.

The V gene is TRBV6-2 or TRBV6-3, the J gene TRBJ2-1, with TRBD1 identical over 10 bases. With 0 bases clipped from V and 14 bases from J, the junction kept 1 base outside the gene matches. Germline CDR1 is MNHEY and CDR2 is SVGEGT. The CDR3 totals 12 residues. For the CDR3, the DNA is TGTGCCAGCAGTTACTCGGACAGGGGGAAGTTCTTC. This translates into CASSYSDRGKFF.

This chain joins TRBV5-1 and TRBJ2-2, with a weak D call TRBD2 (7 bases). Trimming cost V 4 bases and J 5 bases, with 18 bases left between them. Per germline, CDR1 SGHRS and CDR2 YFSETQ. The CDR3 sequence is 16 residues long. CDR3 sequence reads: CASSERGAFGTGELFF. Here the CDR3 DNA reads TGCGCCAGCAGCGAACGGGGGGCCTTCGGTACCGGGGAGCTGTTTTTT.

The chain employs TRBV11-2 and TRBJ1-2; unclear D gene. The CDR3 length is 14 residues. The germline V gene encodes CDR1 SGHAT and CDR2 FQNNGV. Trimming pared 5 bases from V and 2 bases from J, leaving 12 bases between. The CDR3 region is CASSPNRENYGYTF. The CDR3 region has the DNA TGTGCCAGCAGCCCCAACAGAGAAAACTATGGCTACACCTTC.

In DNA, the CDR3 is TGTGCCAGCAGTTCCCCGGGACAGGGGAGGACCGGGGAGCTGTTTTTT. Translation: CASSSPGQGRTGELFF. The chain employs TRBV6-5 and TRBJ2-2; 10 bases map to TRBD1. Germline-derived CDR1 and CDR2 are MNHEY and SVGAGI. The CDR3 runs to 16 residues. The junction had 7 bases not matched to a gene; V was cut back by 4 bases and J by 5 bases.

The genes are TRBV19 and TRBJ1-1; maybe TRBD1 (6 bases). V was pared by 1 base and J by 2 bases, with 14 bases between. CDR1 is LNHDA and CDR2 is SQIVND in the germline V gene (reference sequence). The CDR3 contains 16 residues. As DNA, the CDR3 is TGTGCCAGTAGTATAGGTTGGGGGGGGCTAAACACTGAAGCTTTCTTT. This sequence encodes CASSIGWGGLNTEAFF. Complete variable domain (other parts from reference TRBV19 and TRBJ1-1): DGGITQSPKYLFRKEGQNVTLSCEQNLNHDAMYWYRQDPGQGLRLIYYSQIVNDFQKGDIAEGYSVSREKKESFPLTVTSAQKNPTAFYLCASSIGWGGLNTEAFFGQGTRLTVV.

This rearrangement joins TRBV5-4 to TRBJ2-2, with 9 bases identical to TRBD2. CDR1 is SGHNT, CDR2 YYREEE, per germline (reference sequence). V shed 4 bases and J 1 base; nucleotides not matched to a gene: 11. The CDR3 runs 18 residues. This chain's CDR3 is CASSPGASGVRNTGELFF. The CDR3 nucleotides read TGTGCCAGCAGCCCGGGGGCTAGCGGGGTCAGGAACACCGGGGAGCTGTTTTTT.

The CDR3 nucleotides are TGTGCCAGCAGTTTAAGAGGGCCAGCCACTGAAGCTTTCTTT. It translates to CASSLRGPATEAFF. The rearrangement uses TRBV27 and TRBJ1-1, with unresolved D. This CDR3 spans 14 amino acids. The ends were cut back, 2 bases at V and 4 bases at J, with 11 bases in the middle. Germline V lookup: CDR1 MNHEY, CDR2 SMNVEV (reference sequence).

The chain has TRBV9 and TRBJ1-5; 10 nucleotides line up with TRBD1. V lost 4 bases, J lost 5 bases, and 3 bases stayed unmatched. The germline V gene encodes CDR1 SGDLS and CDR2 YYNGEE. The CDR3 covers 14 residues. As DNA, the CDR3 is TGTGCCAGCAGCTTAGGACAGGGGGATCAGCCCCAGCATTTT. This translates into CASSLGQGDQPQHF.

This rearrangement joins TRBV5-1 to TRBJ1-1; TRBD1 agrees at 9 bases. Germline CDR1 SGHRS, CDR2 YFSETQ. V shed 4 bases, J shed 8 bases, and the junction held 15 bases outside the gene matches. The CDR3 consists of 16 residues. In DNA, the CDR3 is TGCGCCAGCAGCCTCACCGGGACAGGGAACCTAAGGGAAGCTTTCTTT. It yields the protein CASSLTGTGNLREAFF.

CDR3 nucleotide sequence: TGTGCCAGCAGCTCACGACAGGGAGTGTCTGAAGCTTTCTTT. This encodes CASSSRQGVSEAFF. V gene TRBV7-2 combines with J gene TRBJ1-1; 7 bases agree with TRBD1. CDR3 length: 14 residues. The junction had 8 bases not matched to a gene; V was cut back by 4 bases and J by 6 bases. Looked up from germline, CDR1 is SGHTA and CDR2 is FQGNSA.

The chain recombines TRBV10-3 with TRBJ2-3; the D gene is possibly TRBD2 (6 bases). V lost 2 bases and J 14 bases, leaving 17 bases between the germline ends. Germline V gene data show CDR1 as ENHRY and CDR2 as SYGVKD. This CDR3 has 13 residues. In DNA, the CDR3 is TGTGCCATCAGTGAGGCTAGCGTCCCAAGGGGGTATTTT. This translates into CAISEASVPRGYF.

The CDR3 nucleotides read TGTGCCAGCAGCCCCAGAGGGGGCCAATCGCTCTATGGCTACACCTTC. This encodes CASSPRGGQSLYGYTF. The chain combines TRBV9 with TRBJ1-2; the match to TRBD1 covers 7 bases. With 4 bases clipped from V and 4 bases from J, the junction kept 13 bases outside the gene matches. The CDR3 sequence is 16 residues long. Per germline, CDR1 SGDLS and CDR2 YYNGEE.

The V and J genes are TRBV9 and TRBJ2-1; TRBD2 agrees at 7 bases. This CDR3 is built from 14 residues. Trimming at V came to 3 bases and at J to 3 bases, leaving 3 bases not matched to a gene. Germline assignment: CDR1 SGDLS and CDR2 YYNGEE. For the CDR3, the DNA is TGTGCCAGCAGCGCTAGCGGAAACTACAATGAGCAGTTCTTC. This translates into CASSASGNYNEQFF.

The V gene is TRBV19, the J gene TRBJ2-7; 7 nucleotides align to TRBD2. CDR1 and CDR2 (germline): LNHDA, SQIVND (reference sequence). The CDR3 contains 14 residues. Trimming removed 4 bases from V and 4 bases from J; junction bases left unmatched: 7. CDR3 residues: CASSRDYGTYEQYF. CDR3 nucleotides: TGTGCCAGTAGTAGGGACTATGGGACTTACGAGCAGTACTTC.

This clone was counted a single time. V and J are TRBV5-1 and TRBJ1-2; 8 nucleotides agree with TRBD1. The germline CDR1 and CDR2 sequences are SGHRS and YFSETQ. This CDR3 has 14 amino acids. With V trimmed by 5 bases and J by 4 bases, 7 bases remained unmatched. This CDR3 reads CASRAGGMSYGYTF. Written as DNA, the CDR3 is TGCGCCAGCAGGGCAGGGGGCATGTCCTATGGCTACACCTTC.

CDR3 sequence: CASSSSGSPHNEQFF. The CDR3 nucleotides are TGTGCCAGCAGCTCTAGCGGGAGTCCCCACAATGAGCAGTTCTTC. V and J are TRBV7-2 and TRBJ2-1; the match to TRBD2 covers 10 bases. CDR1 and CDR2 from the germline V gene are SGHTA and FQGNSA. This CDR3 has 15 residues. V trimming: 4 bases; J trimming: 5 bases; junction bases outside the gene matches: 5.